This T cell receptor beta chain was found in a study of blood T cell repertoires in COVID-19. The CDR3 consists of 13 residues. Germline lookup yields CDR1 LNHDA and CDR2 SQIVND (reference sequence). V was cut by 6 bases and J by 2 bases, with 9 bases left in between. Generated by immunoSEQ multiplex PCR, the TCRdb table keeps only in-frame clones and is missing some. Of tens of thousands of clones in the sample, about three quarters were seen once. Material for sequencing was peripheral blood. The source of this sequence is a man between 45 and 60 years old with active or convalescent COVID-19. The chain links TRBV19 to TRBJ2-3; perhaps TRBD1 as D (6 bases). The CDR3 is CASRTGATDTQYF. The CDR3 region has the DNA TGTGCCAGTAGGACAGGTGCCACAGATACGCAGTATTTT. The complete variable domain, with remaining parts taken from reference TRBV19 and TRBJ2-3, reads DGGITQSPKYLFRKEGQNVTLSCEQNLNHDAMYWYRQDPGQGLRLIYYSQIVNDFQKGDIAEGYSVSREKKESFPLTVTSAQKNPTAFYLCASRTGATDTQYFGPGTRLTVL.